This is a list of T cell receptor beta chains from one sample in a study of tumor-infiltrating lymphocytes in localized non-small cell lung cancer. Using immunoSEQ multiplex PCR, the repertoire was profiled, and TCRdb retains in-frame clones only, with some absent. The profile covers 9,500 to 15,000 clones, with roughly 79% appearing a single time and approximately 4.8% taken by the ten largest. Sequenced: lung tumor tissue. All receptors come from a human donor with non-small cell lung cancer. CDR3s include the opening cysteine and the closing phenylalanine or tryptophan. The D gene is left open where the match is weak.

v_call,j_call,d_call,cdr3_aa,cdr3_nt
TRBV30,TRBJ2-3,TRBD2,CAWSSPGLAGPTDTQYF,TGTGCCTGGAGCAGCCCGGGACTAGCGGGACCCACAGATACGCAGTATTTT
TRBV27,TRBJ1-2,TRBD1,CASGPIQGALLGGYTF,TGTGCCAGCGGACCCATACAGGGGGCGCTTTTAGGTGGCTACACCTTC
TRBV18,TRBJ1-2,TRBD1,CASSPRQGSYGYTF,TGTGCCAGCTCACCAAGACAGGGAAGCTATGGCTACACCTTC
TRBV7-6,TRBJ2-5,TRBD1,CASSWGQGARQETQYF,TGTGCCAGCAGCTGGGGACAGGGGGCAAGGCAAGAGACCCAGTACTTC
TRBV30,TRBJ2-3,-,CAWSRPLLTDTQYF,TGTGCCTGGAGCCGACCGCTCCTCACAGATACGCAGTATTTT
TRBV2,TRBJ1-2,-,CASRAGTDNYGYTF,TGTGCCAGCAGGGCCGGGACCGACAACTATGGCTACACCTTC
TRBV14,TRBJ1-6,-,CASSLNIGGNSPLHF,TGTGCCAGCAGCCTTAATATTGGGGGTAACTCACCCCTCCACTTT
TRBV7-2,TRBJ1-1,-,CASRLRYGTEAFF,TGTGCCAGCAGGCTTCGGTACGGTACTGAAGCTTTCTTT
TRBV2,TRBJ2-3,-,CASSEGPTQYF,TGTGCCAGCAGTGAAGGGCCCACGCAGTATTTT
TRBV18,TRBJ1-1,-,CASSPRARTGGGTEAFF,TGTGCCAGCTCACCCCGGGCCCGGACGGGCGGGGGCACTGAAGCTTTCTTT